This entry lists 9 T cell receptor beta chains sequenced from one sample in a study of control samples from healthy donors and cancer patients. Generated by immunoSEQ multiplex PCR, the TCRdb table keeps only in-frame clones and is missing some. The sample lists 150,000 or so clones; roughly 92% were seen once. The material sequenced was blood. Receptors were obtained from a man aged 18 to 30 in good health.

This chain joins TRBV5-1 and TRBJ2-5; D is possibly TRBD2 (5 bases). Germline V CDR1 and CDR2: SGHRS, YFSETQ. The CDR3 is 15 residues long. Trimming stripped 1 base from V and 5 bases from J, with 15 bases between. In nucleotides, the CDR3 is TGCGCCAGCAGCTTGTCTACAGTACAGCGGGAGACCCAGTACTTC. This gives the protein CASSLSTVQRETQYF.

J is TRBJ1-1 and V is TRBV18, with 9 bases that match TRBD1. With 8 bases clipped from V and 2 bases from J, the junction kept 3 bases outside the gene matches. This CDR3 has 13 residues. Germline lookup yields CDR1 KGHSH and CDR2 LQKENI. The CDR3 sequence is CASQGQGNTEAFF. For the CDR3, the DNA is TGTGCCAGCCAGGGACAGGGTAACACTGAAGCTTTCTTT.

The genes are TRBV6-4 and TRBJ2-3; TRBD2 matches 14 bases. Looked up from germline, CDR1 is MRHNA and CDR2 is SNTAGT. The CDR3 covers 16 residues. Trimming removed 3 bases from V and 1 base from J; junction bases left unmatched: 0. As DNA, the CDR3 is TGTGCCAGCAGTGAGACTAGCGGGGGGGGCACAGATACGCAGTATTTT. Residues: CASSETSGGGTDTQYF.

This clone was seen a single time. In DNA, the CDR3 is TGCGCCAGCAGCCAAGTCGGGTCGGCTAGCGTCGCAGATACGCAGTATTTT. Translating gives CASSQVGSASVADTQYF. The V and J genes are TRBV4-1 and TRBJ2-3, with a tentative D call TRBD2 (6 bases). The CDR3 totals 17 residues. From germline, CDR1 is MGHRA and CDR2 YSYEKL. With 1 base removed from V and 4 bases from J, the gap between germline ends came to 18 bases.

The V and J genes are TRBV10-1 and TRBJ2-7; D is unresolved. V was clipped by 4 bases and J by 3 bases, with 16 bases between them. Germline V CDR1 and CDR2: WNHNN, SYGVQD (reference sequence). This CDR3 is 15 amino acids long. The DNA of the CDR3 is TGCGCCAGCAGTGCACCGCCCGTCCCTCTCTACGAGCAGTACTTC. Translation: CASSAPPVPLYEQYF.

The chain carries TRBV19 and TRBJ1-1, with no clear D. The CDR3 consists of 13 residues. The V gene lost 7 bases and the J gene lost 0 bases, with 9 bases spanning the gap. Germline lookup yields CDR1 LNHDA and CDR2 SQIVND (reference sequence). The CDR3 loop is CASTGLLNTEAFF. The CDR3 DNA sequence: TGTGCCAGTACTGGTCTTCTGAACACTGAAGCTTTCTTT.

The rearrangement uses TRBV20-1 and TRBJ2-7; D is unresolved. The length of the CDR3 is 12 residues. Germline CDR1 and CDR2: DFQATT and SNEGSKA (reference sequence). V dropped 4 bases and J dropped 0 bases, with 7 bases sitting between them. CDR3 residues: CSAIDPSYEQYF. The CDR3 DNA sequence: TGCAGTGCTATTGACCCCTCCTACGAGCAGTACTTC.

This chain joins TRBV9 and TRBJ1-1; TRBD1 matches at 7 bases. J lost 4 bases, V lost 3 bases, and 6 bases had no gene match. The CDR3 runs to 14 residues. CDR1 is SGDLS and CDR2 is YYNGEE in the germline V gene. CDR3 residues: CASSGGTVGTEAFF. In DNA, the CDR3 is TGTGCCAGCAGCGGAGGGACAGTCGGCACTGAAGCTTTCTTT. Full variable domain (outside the CDR3, taken from reference TRBV9 and TRBJ1-1): DSGVTQTPKHLITATGQRVTLRCSPRSGDLSVYWYQQSLDQGLQFLIQYYNGEERAKGNILERFSAQQFPDLHSELNLSSLELGDSALYFCASSGGTVGTEAFFGQGTRLTVV.

This clone was observed a single time. The chain uses TRBV6-5 and TRBJ2-7; a possible D gene is TRBD1 (6 bases). Germline assignment: CDR1 MNHEY and CDR2 SVGAGI. Trimming removed 5 bases at V and 6 bases at J, with 14 bases between. The length of the CDR3 is 13 residues. This CDR3 is CASSQTGLREQYF. In DNA form, the CDR3 reads TGTGCCAGCAGTCAGACAGGTCTACGCGAGCAGTACTTC.